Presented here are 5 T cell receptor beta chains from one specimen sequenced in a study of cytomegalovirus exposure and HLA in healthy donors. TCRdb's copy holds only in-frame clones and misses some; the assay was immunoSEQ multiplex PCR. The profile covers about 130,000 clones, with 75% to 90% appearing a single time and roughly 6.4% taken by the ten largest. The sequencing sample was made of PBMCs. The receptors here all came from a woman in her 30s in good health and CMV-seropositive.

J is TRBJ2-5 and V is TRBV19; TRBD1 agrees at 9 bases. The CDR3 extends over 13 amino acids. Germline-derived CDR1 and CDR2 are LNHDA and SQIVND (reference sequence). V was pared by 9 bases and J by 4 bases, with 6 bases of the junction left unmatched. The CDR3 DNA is TGTGCCAGCCGAGACAGGGGGACAGAGACCCAGTACTTC. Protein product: CASRDRGTETQYF. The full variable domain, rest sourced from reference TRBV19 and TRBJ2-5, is DGGITQSPKYLFRKEGQNVTLSCEQNLNHDAMYWYRQDPGQGLRLIYYSQIVNDFQKGDIAEGYSVSREKKESFPLTVTSAQKNPTAFYLCASRDRGTETQYFGPGTRLLVL.

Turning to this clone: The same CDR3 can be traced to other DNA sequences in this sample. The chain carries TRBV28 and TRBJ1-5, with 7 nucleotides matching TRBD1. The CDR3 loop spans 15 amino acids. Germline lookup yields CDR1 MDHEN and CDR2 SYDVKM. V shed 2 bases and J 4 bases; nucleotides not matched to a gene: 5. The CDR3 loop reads CASSLTGARNQPQHF. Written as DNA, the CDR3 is TGTGCCAGCAGTTTAACAGGGGCTAGGAATCAGCCCCAGCATTTT.

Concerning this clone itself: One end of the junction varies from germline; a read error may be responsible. The CDR3 DNA follows: TGTGCCAGCAGTGGTCGATGGCCAGTCTTC. Residues: CASSGRWPVF. V gene TRBV2 combines with J gene TRBJ2-1; unclear D gene. This CDR3 has 10 residues. From germline, CDR1 is SNHLY and CDR2 FYNNEI.

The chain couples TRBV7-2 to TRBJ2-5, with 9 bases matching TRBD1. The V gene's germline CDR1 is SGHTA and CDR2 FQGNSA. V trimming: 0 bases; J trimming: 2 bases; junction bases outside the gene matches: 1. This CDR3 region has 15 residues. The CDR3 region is CASSLADRGQETQYF. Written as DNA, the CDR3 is TGTGCCAGCAGCTTAGCCGACAGGGGGCAAGAGACCCAGTACTTC.

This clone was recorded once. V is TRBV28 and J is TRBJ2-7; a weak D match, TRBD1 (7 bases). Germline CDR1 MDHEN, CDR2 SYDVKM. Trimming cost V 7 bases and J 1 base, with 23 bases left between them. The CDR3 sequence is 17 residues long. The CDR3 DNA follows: TGTGCCAGCACCCCTGGTGGATTGGCAGGGGGGTCCTACGAGCAGTACTTC. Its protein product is CASTPGGLAGGSYEQYF.